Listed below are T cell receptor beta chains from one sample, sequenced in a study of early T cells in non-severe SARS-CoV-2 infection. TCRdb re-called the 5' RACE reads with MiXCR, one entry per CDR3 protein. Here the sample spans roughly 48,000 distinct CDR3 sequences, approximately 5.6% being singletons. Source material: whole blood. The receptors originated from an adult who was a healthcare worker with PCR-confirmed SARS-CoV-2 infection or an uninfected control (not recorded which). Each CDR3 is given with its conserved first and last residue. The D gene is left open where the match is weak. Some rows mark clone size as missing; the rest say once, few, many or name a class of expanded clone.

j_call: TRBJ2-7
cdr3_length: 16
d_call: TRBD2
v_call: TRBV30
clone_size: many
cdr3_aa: CAWSVPFGGLAYEQYF

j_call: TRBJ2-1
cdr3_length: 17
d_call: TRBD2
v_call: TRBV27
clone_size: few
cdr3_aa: CASSLSWLAVSYNEQFF

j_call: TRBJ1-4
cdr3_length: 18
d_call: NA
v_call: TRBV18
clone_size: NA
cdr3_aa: CASSPQGISPATNEKLFF

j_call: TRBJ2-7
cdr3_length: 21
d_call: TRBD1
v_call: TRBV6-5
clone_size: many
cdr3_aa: CASRQKPGTGGSAGRNYEQYF

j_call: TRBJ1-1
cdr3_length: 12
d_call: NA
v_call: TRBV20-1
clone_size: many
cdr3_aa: CSARPSITEAFF

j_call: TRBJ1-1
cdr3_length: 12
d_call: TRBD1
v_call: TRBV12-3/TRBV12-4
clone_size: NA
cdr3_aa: CASSSDRTQAFF

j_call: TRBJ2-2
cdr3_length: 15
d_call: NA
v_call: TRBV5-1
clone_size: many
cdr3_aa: CASSLEPPNTGELFF

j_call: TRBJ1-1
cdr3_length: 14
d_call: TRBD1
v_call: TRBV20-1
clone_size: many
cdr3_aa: CSAREGQTFTEAFF

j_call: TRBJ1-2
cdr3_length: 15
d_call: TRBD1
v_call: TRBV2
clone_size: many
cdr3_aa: CASSPLETGNYGYTF

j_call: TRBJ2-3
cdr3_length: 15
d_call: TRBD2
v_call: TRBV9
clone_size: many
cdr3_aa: CASSVGLAGTDTQYF

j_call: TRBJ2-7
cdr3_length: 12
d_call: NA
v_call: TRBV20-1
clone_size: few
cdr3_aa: CSATDKVDEQYF

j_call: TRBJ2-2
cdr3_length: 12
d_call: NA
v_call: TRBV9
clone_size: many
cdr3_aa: CASSHNTGELFF

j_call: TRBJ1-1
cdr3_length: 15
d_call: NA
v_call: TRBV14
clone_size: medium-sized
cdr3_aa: CASSQDSGGSTEAFF

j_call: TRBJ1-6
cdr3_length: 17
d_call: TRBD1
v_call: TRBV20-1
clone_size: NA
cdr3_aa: CSARSQRDSSYNSPLHF

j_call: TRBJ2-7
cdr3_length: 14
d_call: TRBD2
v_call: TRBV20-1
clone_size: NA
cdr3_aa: CSAKKAGGSHEQYF

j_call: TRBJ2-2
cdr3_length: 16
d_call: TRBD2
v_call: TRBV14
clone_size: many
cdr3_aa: CASSQETGRIAGELFF

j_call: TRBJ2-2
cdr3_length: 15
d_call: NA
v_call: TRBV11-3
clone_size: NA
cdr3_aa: CASSLLGANTGELFF

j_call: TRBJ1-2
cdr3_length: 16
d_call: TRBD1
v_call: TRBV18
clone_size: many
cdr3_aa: CASSAGTGSFASGYTF

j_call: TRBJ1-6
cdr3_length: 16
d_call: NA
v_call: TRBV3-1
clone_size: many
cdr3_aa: CASSRRTGHDNSPLHF

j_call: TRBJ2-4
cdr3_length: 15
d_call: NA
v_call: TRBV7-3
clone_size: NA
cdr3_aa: CASSLPGIGVHIQYF

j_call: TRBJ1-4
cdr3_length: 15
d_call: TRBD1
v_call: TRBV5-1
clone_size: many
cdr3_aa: CASSRTGGDNEKLFF

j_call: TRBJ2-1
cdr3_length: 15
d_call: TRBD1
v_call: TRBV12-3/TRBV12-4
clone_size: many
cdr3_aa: CASSNGQGAYNEQFF

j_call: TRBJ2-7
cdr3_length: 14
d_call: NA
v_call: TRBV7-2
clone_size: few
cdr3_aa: CASSLWGPRDEQYF

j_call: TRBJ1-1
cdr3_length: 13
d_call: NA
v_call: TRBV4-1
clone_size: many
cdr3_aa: CASSQELIREAFF

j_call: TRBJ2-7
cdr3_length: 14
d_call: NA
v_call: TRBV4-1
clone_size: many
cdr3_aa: CASSQGRRFSEQYF

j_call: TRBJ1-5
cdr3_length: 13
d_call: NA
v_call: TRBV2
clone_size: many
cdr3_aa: CASSDWSNQPQHF

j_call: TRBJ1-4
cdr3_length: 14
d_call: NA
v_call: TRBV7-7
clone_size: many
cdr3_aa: CASSLAPGVGELFF

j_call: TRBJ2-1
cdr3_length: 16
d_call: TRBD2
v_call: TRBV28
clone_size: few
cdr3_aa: CASSPMTSGGGNEQFF

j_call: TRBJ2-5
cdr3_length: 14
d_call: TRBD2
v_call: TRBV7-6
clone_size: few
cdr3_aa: CASSFLAGQETQYF

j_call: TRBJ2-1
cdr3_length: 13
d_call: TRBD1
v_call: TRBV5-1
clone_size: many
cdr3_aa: CASRPDRDNEQFF

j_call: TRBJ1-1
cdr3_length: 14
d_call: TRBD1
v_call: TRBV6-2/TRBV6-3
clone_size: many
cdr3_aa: CASIDRDRGPSAFF

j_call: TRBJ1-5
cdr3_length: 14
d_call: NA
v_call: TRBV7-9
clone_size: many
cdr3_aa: CASTSSRRTQPQHF

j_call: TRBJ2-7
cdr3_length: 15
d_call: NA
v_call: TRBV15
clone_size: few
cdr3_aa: CATSRVKGASYEQYF

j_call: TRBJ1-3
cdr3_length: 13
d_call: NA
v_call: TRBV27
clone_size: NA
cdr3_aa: CASSVGTGNTIYF

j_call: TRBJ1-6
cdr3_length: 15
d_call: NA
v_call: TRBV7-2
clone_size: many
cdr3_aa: CASSPTGGYNSPLHF

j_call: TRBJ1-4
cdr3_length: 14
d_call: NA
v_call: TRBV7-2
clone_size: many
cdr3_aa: CASSRRVEEGKLFF

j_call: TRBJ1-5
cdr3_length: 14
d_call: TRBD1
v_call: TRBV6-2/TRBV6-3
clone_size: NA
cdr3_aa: CASNLQGANQPQHF